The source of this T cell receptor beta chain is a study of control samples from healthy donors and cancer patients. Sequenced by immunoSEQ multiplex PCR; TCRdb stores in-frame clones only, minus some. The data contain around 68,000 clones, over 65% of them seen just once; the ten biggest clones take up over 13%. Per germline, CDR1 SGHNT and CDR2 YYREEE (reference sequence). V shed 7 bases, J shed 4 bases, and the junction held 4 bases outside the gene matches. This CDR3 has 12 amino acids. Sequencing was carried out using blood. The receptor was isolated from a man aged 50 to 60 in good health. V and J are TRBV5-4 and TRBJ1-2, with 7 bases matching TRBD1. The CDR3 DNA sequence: TGTGCCAGCCAGGGACAGTCCTATGGCTACACCTTC. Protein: CASQGQSYGYTF.